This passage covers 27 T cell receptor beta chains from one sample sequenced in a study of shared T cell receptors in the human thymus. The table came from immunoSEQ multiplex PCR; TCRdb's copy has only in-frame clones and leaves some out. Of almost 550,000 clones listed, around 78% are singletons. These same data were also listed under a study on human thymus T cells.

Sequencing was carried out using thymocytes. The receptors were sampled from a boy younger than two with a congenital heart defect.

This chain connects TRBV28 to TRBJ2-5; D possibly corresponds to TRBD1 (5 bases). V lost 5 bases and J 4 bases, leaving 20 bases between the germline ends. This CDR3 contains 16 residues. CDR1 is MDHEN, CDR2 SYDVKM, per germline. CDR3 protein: CASSLYFRVDLETQYF. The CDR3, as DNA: TGTGCCAGCAGTCTCTACTTCAGGGTAGATTTAGAGACCCAGTACTTC.

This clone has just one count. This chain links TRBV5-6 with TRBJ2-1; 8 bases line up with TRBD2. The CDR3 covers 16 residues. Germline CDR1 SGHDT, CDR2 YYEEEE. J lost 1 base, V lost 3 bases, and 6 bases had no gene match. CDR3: CASSSTTSGSYNEQFF. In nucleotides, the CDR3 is TGTGCCAGCAGCTCCACCACTAGCGGATCCTACAATGAGCAGTTCTTC.

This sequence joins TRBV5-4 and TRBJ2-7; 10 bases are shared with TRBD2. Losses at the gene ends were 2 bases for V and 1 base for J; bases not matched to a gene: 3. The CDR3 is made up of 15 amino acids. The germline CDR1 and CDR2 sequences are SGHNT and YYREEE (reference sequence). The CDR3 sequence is CASSFGLAASYEQYF. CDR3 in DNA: TGTGCCAGCAGCTTCGGACTAGCGGCGTCCTACGAGCAGTACTTC.

The CDR3 here is CASSLGDRETEAFF. In nucleotides, the CDR3 is TGTGCCAGCAGCTTAGGGGACAGGGAGACTGAAGCTTTCTTT. This chain links TRBV11-3 with TRBJ1-1, with 9 bases aligning to TRBD1. J was trimmed by 5 bases and V by 1 base; bases with no gene match: 2. This CDR3 is built from 14 residues. Germline loops: CDR1 SGHNT, CDR2 YENEEA.

Written as DNA, the CDR3 is TGCGCCAGCAGCCGACAGGGACCTTGGGTAGAGCAGTACTTC. Its translation: CASSRQGPWVEQYF. The gene calls are TRBV5-1 and TRBJ2-5, with 7 bases aligning to TRBD1. The CDR3 is made up of 14 amino acids. V trimming: 4 bases; J trimming: 11 bases; junction bases outside the gene matches: 14. Germline-derived CDR1 and CDR2 are SGHRS and YFSETQ.

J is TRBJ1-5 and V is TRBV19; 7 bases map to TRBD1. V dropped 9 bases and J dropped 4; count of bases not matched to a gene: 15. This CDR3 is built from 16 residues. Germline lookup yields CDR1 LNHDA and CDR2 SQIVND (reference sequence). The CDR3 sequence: CASKLSGQEGNQPQHF. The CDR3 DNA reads TGTGCCAGCAAACTGTCCGGACAGGAGGGGAATCAGCCCCAGCATTTT.

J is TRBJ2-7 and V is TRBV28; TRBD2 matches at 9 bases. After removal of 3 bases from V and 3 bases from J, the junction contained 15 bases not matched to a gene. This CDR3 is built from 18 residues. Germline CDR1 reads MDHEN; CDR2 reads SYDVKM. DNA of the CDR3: TGTGCCAGCAGTTTGAATCCCACTAGCGGGTCCGGAGGCTACGAGCAGTACTTC. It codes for CASSLNPTSGSGGYEQYF.

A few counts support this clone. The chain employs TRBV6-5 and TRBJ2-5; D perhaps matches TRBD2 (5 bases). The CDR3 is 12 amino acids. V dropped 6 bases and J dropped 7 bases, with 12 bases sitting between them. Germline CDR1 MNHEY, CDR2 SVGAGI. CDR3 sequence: CASSPRVGTQYF. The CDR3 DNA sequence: TGTGCCAGCAGCCCGAGGGTGGGGACCCAGTACTTC.

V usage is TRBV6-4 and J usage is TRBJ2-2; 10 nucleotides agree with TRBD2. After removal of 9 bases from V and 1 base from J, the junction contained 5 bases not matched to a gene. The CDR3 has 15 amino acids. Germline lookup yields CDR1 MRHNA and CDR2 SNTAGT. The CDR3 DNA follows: TGTGCCAGTAGAAGGACTAGCGGGAACACCGGGGAGCTGTTTTTT. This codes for CASRRTSGNTGELFF.

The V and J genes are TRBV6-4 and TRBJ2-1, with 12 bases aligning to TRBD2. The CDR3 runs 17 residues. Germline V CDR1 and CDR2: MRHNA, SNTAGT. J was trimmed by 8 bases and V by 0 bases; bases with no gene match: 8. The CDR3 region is CASSDSWLAGGPDEQFF. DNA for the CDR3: TGTGCCAGCAGTGACTCTTGGCTAGCGGGAGGGCCGGATGAGCAGTTCTTC.

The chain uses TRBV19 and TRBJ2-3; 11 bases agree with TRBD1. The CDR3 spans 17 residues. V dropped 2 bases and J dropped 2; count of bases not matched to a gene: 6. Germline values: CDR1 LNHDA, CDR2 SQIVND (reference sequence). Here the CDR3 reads CASSIWTGGPHTDTQYF. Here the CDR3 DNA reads TGTGCCAGTAGTATATGGACAGGGGGCCCACACACAGATACGCAGTATTTT.

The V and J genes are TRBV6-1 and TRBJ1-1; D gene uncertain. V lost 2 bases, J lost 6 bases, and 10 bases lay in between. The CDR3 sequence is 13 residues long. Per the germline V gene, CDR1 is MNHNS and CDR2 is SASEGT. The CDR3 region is CASSESSTPEAFF. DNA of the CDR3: TGTGCCAGCAGTGAATCCAGTACCCCTGAAGCTTTCTTT.

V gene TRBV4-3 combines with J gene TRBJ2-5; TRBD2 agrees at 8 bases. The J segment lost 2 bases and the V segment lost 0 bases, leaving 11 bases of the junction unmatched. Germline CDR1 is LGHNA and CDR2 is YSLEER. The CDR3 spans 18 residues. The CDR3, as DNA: TGCGCCAGCAGCCAAGATGCTCAGCGGGGGAAACCTCAAGAGACCCAGTACTTC. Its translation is CASSQDAQRGKPQETQYF.

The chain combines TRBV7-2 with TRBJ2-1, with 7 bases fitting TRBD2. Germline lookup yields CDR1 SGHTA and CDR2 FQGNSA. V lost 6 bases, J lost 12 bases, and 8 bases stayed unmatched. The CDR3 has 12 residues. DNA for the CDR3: TGTGCCAGCAGTACAGCGGGGCTAGGGCAGTTCTTC. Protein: CASSTAGLGQFF.

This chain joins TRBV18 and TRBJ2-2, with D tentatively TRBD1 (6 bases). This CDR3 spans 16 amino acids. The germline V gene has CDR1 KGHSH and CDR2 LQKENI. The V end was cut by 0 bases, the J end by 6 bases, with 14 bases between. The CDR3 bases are TGTGCCAGCTCACCACCGTTGCAGGGGCTTGCCGGGGAGCTGTTTTTT. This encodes CASSPPLQGLAGELFF.

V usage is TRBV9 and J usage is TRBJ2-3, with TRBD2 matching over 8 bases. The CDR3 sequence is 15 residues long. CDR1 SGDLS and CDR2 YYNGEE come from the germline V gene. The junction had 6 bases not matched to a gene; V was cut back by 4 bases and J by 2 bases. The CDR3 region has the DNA TGTGCCAGCAGCCGGGGGGGAGGCTACACAGATACGCAGTATTTT. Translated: CASSRGGGYTDTQYF.

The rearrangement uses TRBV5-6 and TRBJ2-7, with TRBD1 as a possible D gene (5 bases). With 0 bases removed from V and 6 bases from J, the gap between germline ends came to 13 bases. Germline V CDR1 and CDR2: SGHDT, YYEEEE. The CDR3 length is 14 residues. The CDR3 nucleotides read TGTGCCAGCAGCTTGGATAGGGCAGGGTGCGAGCAGTACTTC. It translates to CASSLDRAGCEQYF.

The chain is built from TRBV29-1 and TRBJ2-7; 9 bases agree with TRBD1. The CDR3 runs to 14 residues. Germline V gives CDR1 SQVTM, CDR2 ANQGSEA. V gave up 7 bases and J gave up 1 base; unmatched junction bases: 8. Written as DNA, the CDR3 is TGCAGCGCACAGCGGGACAGGGAATCCTACGAGCAGTACTTC. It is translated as CSAQRDRESYEQYF.

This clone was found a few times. DNA for the CDR3: TGCGCCAGCAGCCCTAAGCGGGTTCCCAGCACAGATACGCAGTATTTT. This codes for CASSPKRVPSTDTQYF. The genes are TRBV4-1 and TRBJ2-3; the D gene is possibly TRBD2 (6 bases). CDR3 length: 16 residues. Germline loops: CDR1 MGHRA, CDR2 YSYEKL. The V and J ends lost 4 bases and 0 bases respectively, with 14 bases between them.

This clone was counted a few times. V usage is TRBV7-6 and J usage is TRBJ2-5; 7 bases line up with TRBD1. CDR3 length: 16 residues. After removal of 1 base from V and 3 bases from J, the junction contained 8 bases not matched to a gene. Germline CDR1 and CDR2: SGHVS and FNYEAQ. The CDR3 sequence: CASSLGPAGGKETQYF. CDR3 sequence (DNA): TGTGCCAGCAGCTTAGGGCCGGCAGGGGGTAAAGAGACCCAGTACTTC.

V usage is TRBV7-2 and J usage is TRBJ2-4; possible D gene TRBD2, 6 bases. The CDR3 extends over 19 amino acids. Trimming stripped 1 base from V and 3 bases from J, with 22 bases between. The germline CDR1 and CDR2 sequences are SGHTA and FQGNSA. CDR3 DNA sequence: TGTGCCAGCAGCTTAGGGGGCGGGGAGAAGCTAAGAAGCAAAAACATTCAGTACTTC. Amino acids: CASSLGGGEKLRSKNIQYF.

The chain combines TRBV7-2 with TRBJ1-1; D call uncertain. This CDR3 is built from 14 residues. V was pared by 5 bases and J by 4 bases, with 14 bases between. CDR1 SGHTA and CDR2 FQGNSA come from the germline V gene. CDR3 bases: TGTGCCAGCAGCCCACCGGGATGGAGCACTGAAGCTTTCTTT. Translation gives CASSPPGWSTEAFF.

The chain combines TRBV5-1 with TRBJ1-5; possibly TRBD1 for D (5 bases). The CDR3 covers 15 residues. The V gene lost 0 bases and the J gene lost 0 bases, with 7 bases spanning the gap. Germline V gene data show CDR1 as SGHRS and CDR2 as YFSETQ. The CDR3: CASSLGTNSNQPQHF. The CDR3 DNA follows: TGCGCCAGCAGCTTGGGGACAAATAGCAATCAGCCCCAGCATTTT. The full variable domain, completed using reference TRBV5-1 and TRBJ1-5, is KAGVTQTPRYLIKTRGQQVTLSCSPISGHRSVSWYQQTPGQGLQFLFEYFSETQRNKGNFPGRFSGRQFSNSRSEMNVSTLELGDSALYLCASSLGTNSNQPQHFGDGTRLSIL.

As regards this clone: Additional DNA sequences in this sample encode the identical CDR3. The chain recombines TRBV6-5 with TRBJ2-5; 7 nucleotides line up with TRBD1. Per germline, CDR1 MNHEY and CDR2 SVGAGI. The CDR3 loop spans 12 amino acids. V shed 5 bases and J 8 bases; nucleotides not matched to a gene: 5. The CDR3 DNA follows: TGTGCCAGCAGTCGGACAGGTGGTACCCAGTACTTC. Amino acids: CASSRTGGTQYF.

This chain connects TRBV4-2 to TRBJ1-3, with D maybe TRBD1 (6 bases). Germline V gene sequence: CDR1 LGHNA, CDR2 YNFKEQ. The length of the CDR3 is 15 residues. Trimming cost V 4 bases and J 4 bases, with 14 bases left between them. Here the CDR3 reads CASSLWTERGNTIYF. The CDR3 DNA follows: TGTGCCAGCAGCCTCTGGACAGAACGGGGAAACACCATATATTTT.

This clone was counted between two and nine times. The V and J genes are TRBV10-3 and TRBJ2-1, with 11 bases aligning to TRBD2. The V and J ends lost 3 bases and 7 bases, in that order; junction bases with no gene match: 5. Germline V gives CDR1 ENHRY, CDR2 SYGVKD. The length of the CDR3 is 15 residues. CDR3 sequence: CAISDYGLAGNEQFF. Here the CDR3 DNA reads TGTGCCATCAGTGATTACGGACTAGCGGGTAATGAGCAGTTCTTC.

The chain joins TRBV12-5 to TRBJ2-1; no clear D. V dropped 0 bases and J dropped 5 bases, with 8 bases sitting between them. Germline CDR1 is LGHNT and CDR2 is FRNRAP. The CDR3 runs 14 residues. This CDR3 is CASGLVRRHNEQFF. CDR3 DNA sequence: TGTGCTAGTGGTTTGGTACGGCGGCACAATGAGCAGTTCTTC.